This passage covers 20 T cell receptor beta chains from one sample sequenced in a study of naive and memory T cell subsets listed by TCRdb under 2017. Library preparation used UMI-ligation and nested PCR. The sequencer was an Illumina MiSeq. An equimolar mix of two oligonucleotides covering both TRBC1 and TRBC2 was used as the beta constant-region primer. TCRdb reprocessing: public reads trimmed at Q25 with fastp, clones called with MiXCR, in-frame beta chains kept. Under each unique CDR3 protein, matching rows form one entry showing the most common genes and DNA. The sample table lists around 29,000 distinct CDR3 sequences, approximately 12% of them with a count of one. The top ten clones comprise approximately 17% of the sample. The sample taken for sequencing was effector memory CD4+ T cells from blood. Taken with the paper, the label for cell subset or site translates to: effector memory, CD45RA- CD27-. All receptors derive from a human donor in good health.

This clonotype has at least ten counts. The CDR3 sequence is CASSPTGLTGGTEAFF. As DNA, the CDR3 is TGTGCCAGCAGCCCCACAGGGTTGACAGGGGGCACTGAAGCTTTCTTT. The chain recombines TRBV7-2 with TRBJ1-1, with 9 bases that match TRBD1. CDR3 length: 16 amino acids. V was pared by 5 bases and J by 4 bases, with 11 bases of the junction left unmatched. Germline assignment: CDR1 SGHTA and CDR2 FQGNSA.

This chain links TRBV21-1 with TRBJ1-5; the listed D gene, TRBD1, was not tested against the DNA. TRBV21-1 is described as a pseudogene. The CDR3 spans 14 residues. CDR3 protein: CASTVTGEDRPQHF. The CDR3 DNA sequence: TGTGCCAGCACCGTGACGGGGGAGGATCGGCCCCAGCATTTT.

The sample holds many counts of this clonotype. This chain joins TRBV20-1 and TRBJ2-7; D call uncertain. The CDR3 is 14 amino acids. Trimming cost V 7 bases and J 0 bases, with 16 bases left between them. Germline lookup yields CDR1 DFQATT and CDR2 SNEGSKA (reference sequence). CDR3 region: CSVGRPKSSYEQYF. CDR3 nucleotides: TGCAGTGTAGGTCGCCCAAAGAGCTCCTACGAGCAGTACTTC.

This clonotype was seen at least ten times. Written as DNA, the CDR3 is TGTGCCAGCAGGACGGACAGGACCTCTCTAGTACCCGATACGCAGTATTTT. Amino acid sequence: CASRTDRTSLVPDTQYF. V usage is TRBV6-2 or TRBV6-3 and J usage is TRBJ2-3, with 7 nucleotides matching TRBD1. This CDR3 spans 17 amino acids. Germline V CDR1 and CDR2: MNHEY, SVGEGT. The J segment lost 6 bases and the V segment lost 6 bases, leaving 18 bases of the junction unmatched.

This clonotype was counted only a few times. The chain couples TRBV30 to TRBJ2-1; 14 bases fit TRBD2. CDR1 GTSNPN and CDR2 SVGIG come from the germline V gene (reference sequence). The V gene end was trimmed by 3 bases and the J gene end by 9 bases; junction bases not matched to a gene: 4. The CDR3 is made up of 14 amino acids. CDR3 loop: CAWRRLAGGFEQFF. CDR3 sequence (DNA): TGTGCCTGGAGGAGACTAGCGGGGGGGTTTGAGCAGTTCTTC.

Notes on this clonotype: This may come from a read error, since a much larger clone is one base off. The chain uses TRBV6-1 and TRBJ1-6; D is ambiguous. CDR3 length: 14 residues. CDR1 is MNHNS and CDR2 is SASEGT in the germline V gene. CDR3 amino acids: CVSSETYSGSPLHF. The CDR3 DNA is TGTGTCAGCAGTGAAACCTACAGTGGTTCACCCCTCCACTTT.

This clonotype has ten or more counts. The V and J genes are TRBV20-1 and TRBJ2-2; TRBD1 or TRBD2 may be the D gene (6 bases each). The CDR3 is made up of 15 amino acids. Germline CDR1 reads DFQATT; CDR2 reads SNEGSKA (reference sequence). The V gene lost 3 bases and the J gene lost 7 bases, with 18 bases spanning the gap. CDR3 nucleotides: TGCAGTGCTAGCCCCGCAGGGGAGGTTATCGGGGAGCTGTTTTTT. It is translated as CSASPAGEVIGELFF.

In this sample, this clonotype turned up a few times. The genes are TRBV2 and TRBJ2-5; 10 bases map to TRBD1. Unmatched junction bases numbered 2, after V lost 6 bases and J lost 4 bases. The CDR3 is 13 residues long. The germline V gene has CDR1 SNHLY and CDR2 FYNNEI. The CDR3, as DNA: TGTGCCAGCAGGGGACAGGGGCCAGAGACCCAGTACTTC. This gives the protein CASRGQGPETQYF.

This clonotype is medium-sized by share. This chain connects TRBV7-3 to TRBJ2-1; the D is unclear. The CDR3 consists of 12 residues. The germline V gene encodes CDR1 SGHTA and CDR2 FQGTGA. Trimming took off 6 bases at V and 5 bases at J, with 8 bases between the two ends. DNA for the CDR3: TGTGCCAGCAGGGGCCGTAACAATGAGCAGTTCTTC. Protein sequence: CASRGRNNEQFF.

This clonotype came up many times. For the CDR3, the DNA is TGTGCCAGCAGCCACGACGGAACCTCCTACAATGAGCAGTTCTTC. It codes for CASSHDGTSYNEQFF. The chain links TRBV7-2 to TRBJ2-1, with D hard to call. Germline V CDR1 and CDR2: SGHTA, FQGNSA. The CDR3 runs 15 residues. V was pared by 5 bases and J by 0 bases, with 11 bases between.

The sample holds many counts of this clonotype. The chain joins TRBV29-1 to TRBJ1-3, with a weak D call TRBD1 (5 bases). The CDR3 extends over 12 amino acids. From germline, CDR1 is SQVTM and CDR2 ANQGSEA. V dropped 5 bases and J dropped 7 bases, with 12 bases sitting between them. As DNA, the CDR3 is TGCAGCGTTCTCGGGACTAGGAACACCATATATTTT. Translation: CSVLGTRNTIYF.

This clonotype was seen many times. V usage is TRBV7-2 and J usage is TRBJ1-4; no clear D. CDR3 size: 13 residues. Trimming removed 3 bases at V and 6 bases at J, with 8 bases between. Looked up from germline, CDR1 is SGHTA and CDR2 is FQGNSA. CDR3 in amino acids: CASSLRSDEKLFF. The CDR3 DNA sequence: TGTGCCAGCAGCTTGCGGTCGGATGAAAAACTGTTTTTT.

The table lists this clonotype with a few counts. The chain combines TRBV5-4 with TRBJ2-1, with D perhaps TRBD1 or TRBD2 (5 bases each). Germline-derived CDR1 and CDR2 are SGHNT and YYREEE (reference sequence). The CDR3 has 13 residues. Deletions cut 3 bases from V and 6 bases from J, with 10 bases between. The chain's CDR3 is CASSSGTPNEQFF. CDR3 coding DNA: TGTGCCAGCAGCTCCGGGACCCCCAATGAGCAGTTCTTC.

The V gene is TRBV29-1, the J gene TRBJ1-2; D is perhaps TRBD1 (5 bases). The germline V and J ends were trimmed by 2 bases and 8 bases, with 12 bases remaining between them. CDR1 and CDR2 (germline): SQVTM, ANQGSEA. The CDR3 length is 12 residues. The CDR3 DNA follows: TGCAGCGTTGAATCCGGGGGAGGGGGCTACACCTTC. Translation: CSVESGGGGYTF.

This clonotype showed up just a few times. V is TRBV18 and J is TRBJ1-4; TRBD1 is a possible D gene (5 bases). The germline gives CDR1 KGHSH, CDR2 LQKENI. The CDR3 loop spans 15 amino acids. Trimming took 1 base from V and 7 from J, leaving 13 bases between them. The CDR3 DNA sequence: TGTGCCAGCTCACCACTTACTGACAGCCGTGAAAAACTGTTTTTT. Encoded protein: CASSPLTDSREKLFF. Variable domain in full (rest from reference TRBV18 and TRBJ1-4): NAGVMQNPRHLVRRRGQEARLRCSPMKGHSHVYWYRQLPEEGLKFMVYLQKENIIDESGMPKERFSAEFPKEGPSILRIQQVVRGDSAAYFCASSPLTDSREKLFFGSGTQLSVL.

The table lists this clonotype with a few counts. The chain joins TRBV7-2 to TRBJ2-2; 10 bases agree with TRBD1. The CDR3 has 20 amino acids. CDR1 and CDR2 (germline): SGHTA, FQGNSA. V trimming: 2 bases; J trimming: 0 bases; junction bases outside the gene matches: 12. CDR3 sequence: CASSLRGQGFFPSNTGELFF. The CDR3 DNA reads TGTGCCAGCAGCTTACGGGGACAGGGGTTTTTTCCTTCGAACACCGGGGAGCTGTTTTTT.

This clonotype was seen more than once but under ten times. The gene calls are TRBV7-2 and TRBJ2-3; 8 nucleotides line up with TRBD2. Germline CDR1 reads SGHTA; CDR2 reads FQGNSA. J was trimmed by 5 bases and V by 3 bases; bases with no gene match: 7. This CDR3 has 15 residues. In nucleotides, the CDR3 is TGTGCCAGCAGCTTCCCACCGGGGGGGGGAGATACGCAGTATTTT. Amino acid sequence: CASSFPPGGGDTQYF.

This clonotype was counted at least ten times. The CDR3 spells CASSLFGGQVYGYTF. The CDR3 nucleotides are TGTGCCAGCAGTTTATTCGGGGGACAGGTATATGGCTACACCTTC. The chain recombines TRBV27 with TRBJ1-2; 8 positions agree with TRBD1. Germline trimming cut 1 base from V and 5 bases from J; bases unmatched to any gene: 6. The CDR3 has 15 residues. CDR1 and CDR2 (germline): MNHEY, SMNVEV (reference sequence).

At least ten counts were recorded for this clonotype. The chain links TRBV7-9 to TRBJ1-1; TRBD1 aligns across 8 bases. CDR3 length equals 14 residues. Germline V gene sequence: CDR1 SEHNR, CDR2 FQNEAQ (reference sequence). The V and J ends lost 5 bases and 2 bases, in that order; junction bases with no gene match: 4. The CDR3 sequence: CASSRGQGNTEAFF. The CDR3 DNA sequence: TGTGCCAGCAGCCGTGGACAGGGAAACACTGAAGCTTTCTTT.

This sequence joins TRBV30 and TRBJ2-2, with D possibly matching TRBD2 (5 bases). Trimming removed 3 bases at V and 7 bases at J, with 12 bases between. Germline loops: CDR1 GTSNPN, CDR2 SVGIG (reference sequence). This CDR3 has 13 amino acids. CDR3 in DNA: TGTGCCTGGAGGGGCGGGTTTGGCGGGGAGCTGTTTTTT. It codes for CAWRGGFGGELFF.